The present T cell receptor (beta chain) was sequenced within a study of blood T cell repertoires in COVID-19. The data were produced by immunoSEQ multiplex PCR, yet TCRdb's version contains in-frame clones alone and is incomplete. The sample consists of under 80,000 clones, 65% to 85% of them appearing once. This CDR3 has 14 residues. The ends were cut back, 4 bases at V and 1 base at J, with 10 bases in the middle. Germline V gene data show CDR1 as LGHDT and CDR2 as YNNKEL (reference sequence). The sequencing sample was made of peripheral blood. This receptor was taken from an elderly man with active or convalescent COVID-19. This chain links TRBV3-1 (or the pseudogene TRBV3-2) with TRBJ1-2; unclear D gene. The CDR3 DNA sequence: TGTGCCAGCAGCCGCGGAACACATAACTATGGCTACACCTTC. Amino acids: CASSRGTHNYGYTF.